This T cell receptor beta chain appears in the sequencing data of a study of blood T cell repertoires in COVID-19. Background on the study: Collection of acute and convalescent COVID-19 samples took place in the United States, Italy and Spain.

V lost 5 bases, J lost 3 bases, and 5 bases stayed unmatched. Germline V gene data show CDR1 as SGDLS and CDR2 as YYNGEE. The CDR3 loop spans 15 amino acids. In the authors' workflow: By means of reference gene primer amplification, nucleated cell counts were estimated. TCRdb's copy holds only in-frame clones and misses some; the assay was immunoSEQ multiplex PCR. Clone size and the V and J calls come from that table; the DNA yielded D and trimming. Seen here are some 210,000 clones, roughly 84% observed once, and the top ten hold around 5.9%. Sequenced input: peripheral blood. The source is a woman between 40 and 55 years old who had recovered from COVID-19. J is TRBJ2-7 and V is TRBV9, with TRBD2 matching over 13 bases. This CDR3 is CASSGTSGKSYEQYF. As DNA, the CDR3 is TGTGCCAGCAGTGGGACTAGCGGGAAGAGCTACGAGCAGTACTTC.